These 15 T cell receptor beta chains were all obtained from the same sample, sequenced in a study of sequential checkpoint blockade in melanoma. Specified treatment: randomized to nivolumab then ipilimumab (arm A) or the reverse (arm B). The assay was immunoSEQ multiplex PCR, and TCRdb's table has in-frame clones only and misses some. The table includes about 27,000 clones, approximately 80% detected once. This material consisted of CD8+ T cells sorted from blood (inferred from file names), taken from a patient given nivolumab and ipilimumab in sequence. These receptors originate from a human donor with melanoma.

V gene TRBV15 combines with J gene TRBJ1-4; 10 positions match TRBD1. The CDR3 is 13 residues long. V lost 3 bases to trimming and J lost 8 bases; unmatched junction nucleotides: 0. Germline loops: CDR1 LNHNV, CDR2 YYDKDF (reference sequence). The CDR3 DNA reads TGTGCCACCAGCAGGGACAGGGGGGAAAAACTGTTTTTT. This sequence encodes CATSRDRGEKLFF.

The V gene is TRBV7-2, the J gene TRBJ1-2, with D uncertain. Between the trimmed V and J ends, which lost 3 bases and 2 bases, there was a span of 13 bases. The length of the CDR3 is 15 residues. The V gene's germline CDR1 is SGHTA and CDR2 FQGNSA. CDR3 DNA: TGTGCCAGCAGCTTCCCAGTGGCAGTAAACTATGGCTACACCTTC. Protein sequence: CASSFPVAVNYGYTF.

This chain links TRBV2 with TRBJ2-2; TRBD2 might be the D (5 bases). Trimming took 4 bases from V and 6 from J, leaving 6 bases between them. CDR3 length equals 12 residues. Germline CDR1 is SNHLY and CDR2 is FYNNEI. CDR3 in DNA: TGTGCCAGCAGTGGGGAGTCCGGGGAGCTGTTTTTT. Protein sequence: CASSGESGELFF.

V and J are TRBV9 and TRBJ1-3, with a tentative D call TRBD1 (6 bases). The CDR3 totals 18 residues. The V end lost 1 base, the J end lost 3 bases, and 20 bases lay between the germline ends. From germline, CDR1 is SGDLS and CDR2 YYNGEE. CDR3 residues: CASSVTPGARGGGNTIYF. The CDR3 DNA follows: TGTGCCAGCAGCGTAACCCCAGGGGCAAGGGGTGGTGGAAACACCATATATTTT.

This chain joins TRBV29-1 and TRBJ2-1; D is unresolved. Trimming left V 2 bases short and J 4 bases short, with 12 bases between. CDR1 is SQVTM, CDR2 ANQGSEA, per germline. This CDR3 comprises 14 residues. CDR3 bases: TGCAGCGTTGAAATCGGTATGCGGTACAATGAGCAGTTCTTC. It specifies CSVEIGMRYNEQFF.

V gene TRBV2 combines with J gene TRBJ2-1; D perhaps matches TRBD1 (5 bases). The CDR3 runs to 13 residues. V was clipped by 6 bases and J by 3 bases, with 9 bases between them. Germline CDR1 is SNHLY and CDR2 is FYNNEI. The DNA of the CDR3 is TGTGCCAGCAGCGTGGACATCTACAATGAGCAGTTCTTC. Its protein is CASSVDIYNEQFF.

The chain carries TRBV11-3 and TRBJ2-1; 9 bases match TRBD2. V lost 1 base and J lost 7; bases outside the gene matches: 5. Germline V gene sequence: CDR1 SGHNT, CDR2 YENEEA. CDR3 size: 15 residues. The CDR3 DNA sequence: TGTGCCAGCAGCTTAGTGTCTAGCGGGGAGAATGAGCAGTTCTTC. The encoded protein is CASSLVSSGENEQFF.

The chain employs TRBV7-2 and TRBJ2-3; 10 bases line up with TRBD1. The CDR3 runs 16 residues. CDR1 SGHTA and CDR2 FQGNSA come from the germline V gene. The V and J ends lost 5 bases and 3 bases, in that order; junction bases with no gene match: 8. The CDR3 nucleotides are TGTGCCAGCAGCGAGACAGGGGGCATGGTAACAGATACGCAGTATTTT. As protein: CASSETGGMVTDTQYF.

The chain is built from TRBV7-9 and TRBJ2-7; D possibly corresponds to TRBD1 (5 bases). From germline, CDR1 is SEHNR and CDR2 FQNEAQ (reference sequence). The CDR3 extends over 13 amino acids. Deletions cut 5 bases from V and 2 bases from J, with 10 bases between. DNA for the CDR3: TGTGCCAGCAGCCGCAGGGAACCCTACGAGCAGTACTTC. Its protein is CASSRREPYEQYF.

The chain carries TRBV5-1 and TRBJ1-4; D not resolved. Germline lookup yields CDR1 SGHRS and CDR2 YFSETQ. V lost 0 bases and J lost 5, with 14 bases in between. CDR3 length equals 16 residues. The CDR3 DNA reads as TGCGCCAGCAGCTTGGATAACCGGGGAGAAAATGAAAAACTGTTTTTT. Residues: CASSLDNRGENEKLFF.

The chain links TRBV9 to TRBJ2-7; 8 bases align to TRBD1. J lost 5 bases, V lost 0 bases, and 1 base had no gene match. There are 13 residues in the CDR3. Germline values: CDR1 SGDLS, CDR2 YYNGEE. The CDR3 coding sequence is TGTGCCAGCAGCGTAGACAGGGGGGACGAGCAGTACTTC. This encodes CASSVDRGDEQYF.

The chain links TRBV6-1 to TRBJ2-7; 11 bases are a match to TRBD2. This CDR3 is 15 amino acids long. The V segment lost 5 bases and the J segment 2 bases; nucleotides outside the gene matches: 5. CDR1 is MNHNS, CDR2 SASEGT, per germline. The CDR3 region has the DNA TGTGCCAGCAGTCCTGGACTAGCGGGTGCCTACGAGCAGTACTTC. This gives the protein CASSPGLAGAYEQYF.

V and J are TRBV2 and TRBJ2-3, with D possibly being TRBD1 (6 bases). The CDR3 spans 15 residues. V was trimmed by 7 bases and J by 3 bases, leaving 17 bases between them. CDR1 SNHLY and CDR2 FYNNEI come from the germline V gene. The CDR3 sequence: CASKGVGGRTDTQYF. CDR3 DNA: TGTGCCAGCAAAGGCGTTGGGGGCAGGACAGATACGCAGTATTTT.

A word on this clone: Different DNA sequences within this sample yield the same CDR3. The chain combines TRBV14 with TRBJ2-7; D remains unclear. The V end lost 0 bases, the J end lost 4 bases, and 13 bases lay between the germline ends. Germline CDR1 is SGHDN and CDR2 is FVKESK. The CDR3 spans 15 residues. CDR3 in DNA: TGTGCCAGCAGCCAAGATGAAGCCTTGCCTTACGAGCAGTACTTC. This sequence encodes CASSQDEALPYEQYF.

The chain couples TRBV9 to TRBJ2-3, with TRBD2 matching over 7 bases. The CDR3 runs to 14 residues. The germline CDR1 and CDR2 sequences are SGDLS and YYNGEE. V shed 5 bases, J shed 1 base, and the junction held 4 bases outside the gene matches. CDR3 in amino acids: CASSGRDGTDTQYF. CDR3 coding DNA: TGTGCCAGCAGTGGGAGGGATGGCACAGATACGCAGTATTTT.